Described below is a single T cell receptor (beta chain) sequence and its context. Its target is not known. In the PCR, 60 Vbeta and 13 Jbeta primers were used. Using immunoSEQ multiplex PCR, the repertoire was profiled, and TCRdb retains in-frame clones only, with some absent. The sample lists approximately 190,000 clones; over 80% were seen once. This sample is drawn from a study of cytomegalovirus exposure and HLA in healthy donors. Germline CDR1 reads SEHNR; CDR2 reads FQNEAQ (reference sequence). There are 14 residues in the CDR3. V was clipped by 5 bases and J by 4 bases; unmatched bases: 4. General observations from the study: Later work found most CMV-associated TCR beta chains apparently HLA-restricted. With high specificity and sensitivity, the classifier reportedly diagnosed cytomegalovirus status. Analyzed later, association rates of TCRs varied across HLA loci, with DRB1 most and HLA-C fewest.

In nominal health when sampled, donors likely had unrecorded immune exposures nonetheless. The chain employs TRBV7-9 and TRBJ2-5, with 10 bases aligning to TRBD1. Sequencing input: PBMCs. The receptor comes from a middle-aged man in good health and CMV-seropositive. The DNA of the CDR3 is TGTGCCAGCAGCACCGACAGGGGGCGAGAGACCCAGTACTTC. Translating it yields CASSTDRGRETQYF.